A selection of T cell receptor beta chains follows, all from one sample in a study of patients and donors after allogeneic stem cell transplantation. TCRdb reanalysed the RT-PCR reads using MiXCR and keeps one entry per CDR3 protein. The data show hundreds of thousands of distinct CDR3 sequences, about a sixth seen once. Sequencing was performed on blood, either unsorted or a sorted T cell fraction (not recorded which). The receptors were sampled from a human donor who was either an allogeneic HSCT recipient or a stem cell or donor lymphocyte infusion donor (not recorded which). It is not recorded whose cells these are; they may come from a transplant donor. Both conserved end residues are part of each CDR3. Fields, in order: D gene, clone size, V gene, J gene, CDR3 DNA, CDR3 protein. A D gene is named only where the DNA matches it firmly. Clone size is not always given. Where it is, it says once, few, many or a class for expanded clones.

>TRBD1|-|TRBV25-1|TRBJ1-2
TGTGCCAGCAGTGAATTAGTCGGGACAGCAAGTACCTTC
CASSELVGTASTF
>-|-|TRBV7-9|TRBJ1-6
TGTGCCAGCAGCTTAGACGAACCTAGGACTTCACCCCTCCACTTT
CASSLDEPRTSPLHF
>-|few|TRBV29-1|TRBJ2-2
TGCAGCGTTGTCGGGGGGAACACCGGGGAGCTGTTTTTT
CSVVGGNTGELFF
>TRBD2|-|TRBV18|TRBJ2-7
TGTGCCAGCTCCCTCGGGGGGGGAACCCACGAGCAGTACTTC
CASSLGGGTHEQYF
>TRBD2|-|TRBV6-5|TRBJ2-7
TGTGCCAGCAGTTTACGCATTGGGACTAACTCCTACGAGCAGTACTTC
CASSLRIGTNSYEQYF
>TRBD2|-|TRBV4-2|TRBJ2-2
TGTGCCAGCAGCCAAGATCGTCCCGGGGAGGGGTACACCGGGGAGCTGTTTTTT
CASSQDRPGEGYTGELFF
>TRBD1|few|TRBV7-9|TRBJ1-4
TGTGCCAGCAGCCCCAAGGGGGGACAGGGCGAAAAACTGTTTTTT
CASSPKGGQGEKLFF
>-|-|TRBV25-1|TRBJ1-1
TGTGCCAGTACTCCGCGGGGTTTACTCACTGAAGCTTTCTTT
CASTPRGLLTEAFF
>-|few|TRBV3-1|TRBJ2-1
TGTGCCAGCAGCCAAGTAAGGGGTCGAAGCTCCTACAATGAGCAGTTCTTC
CASSQVRGRSSYNEQFF
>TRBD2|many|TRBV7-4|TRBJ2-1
TGTGCCAGCAGCTCTAAACAGGCGGGGGGGCCGAATGAGCAGTTCTTC
CASSSKQAGGPNEQFF
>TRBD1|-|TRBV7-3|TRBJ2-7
TGTGCCAGCAGCTTACTCGGGACAGAATACGAGCAGTACTTC
CASSLLGTEYEQYF